This T cell receptor beta chain was captured in a study of T cell responses to AZD1222 COVID-19 vaccine. Findings and caveats of the study: Rises in breadth and depth of Spike-specific TCRs came after two AZD1222 doses. Dominant at 160-218 and 743-854, vaccine-associated CD4 TCRs also spanned spike.

This CDR3 has 15 residues. The germline CDR1 and CDR2 sequences are LNHDA and SQIVND (reference sequence). V lost 4 bases to trimming and J lost 2 bases, with 12 bases between them. Data came from immunoSEQ multiplex PCR; TCRdb stores just in-frame clones and leaves some out. The table has around 100,000 clones, about 90% seen once; the top ten hold approximately 15%. Turning to this clone: The antigen is not known.

Sequences were derived from peripheral blood, sampled on day 0 of AZD1222 vaccination. J is TRBJ1-5 and V is TRBV19; D is uncertain. The TCR was taken from an adult in good health. CDR3 in DNA: TGTGCCAGTAGTACGTGGGCGCGAGGCAATCAGCCCCAGCATTTT. Translated: CASSTWARGNQPQHF. The full variable domain, with the rest looked up from reference TRBV19 and TRBJ1-5, is DGGITQSPKYLFRKEGQNVTLSCEQNLNHDAMYWYRQDPGQGLRLIYYSQIVNDFQKGDIAEGYSVSREKKESFPLTVTSAQKNPTAFYLCASSTWARGNQPQHFGDGTRLSIL.